This passage covers 19 T cell receptor beta chains from one sample sequenced in a study of T cell responses to AZD1222 COVID-19 vaccine. Only in-frame clones appear in the TCRdb table, and some are missing; sequencing was by immunoSEQ multiplex PCR. The sample holds 95,000 to 150,000 clones; around 82% are singletons and the top ten take around 6.2%. This sample comprised peripheral blood, obtained on day 0 of AZD1222 vaccination. The source is an adult in good health.

The chain joins TRBV19 to TRBJ1-2; 8 nucleotides match TRBD1. This CDR3 has 17 residues. The V and J ends lost 3 bases and 5 bases, in that order; junction bases with no gene match: 14. From germline, CDR1 is LNHDA and CDR2 SQIVND (reference sequence). The CDR3 sequence: CASSIQGAQTIGYGYTF. The CDR3 coding sequence is TGTGCCAGTAGTATTCAGGGGGCGCAGACGATTGGATATGGCTACACCTTC.

The genes are TRBV5-1 and TRBJ2-3; TRBD2 matches at 10 bases. Germline CDR1 and CDR2: SGHRS and YFSETQ. The CDR3 runs 13 residues. V lost 7 bases and J lost 6; bases outside the gene matches: 5. The CDR3 DNA follows: TGCGCCAGCTCAGCGGGGGGGCTTGATACGCAGTATTTT. This translates into CASSAGGLDTQYF.

The chain couples TRBV2 to TRBJ1-2; TRBD1 is a possible D gene (5 bases). The CDR3 covers 14 residues. Trimming shortened V by 2 bases and J by 6 bases, and 13 bases separated the two germline ends. From germline, CDR1 is SNHLY and CDR2 FYNNEI. The DNA of the CDR3 is TGTGCCAGCAGTGAAAGGGGCGGTTCCGATGGCTACACCTTC. This encodes CASSERGGSDGYTF.

This chain uses TRBV10-3 with TRBJ1-6, with D hard to call. The CDR3 contains 13 residues. From germline, CDR1 is ENHRY and CDR2 SYGVKD. The germline V and J ends were trimmed by 6 bases and 5 bases, with 8 bases remaining between them. The CDR3 nucleotides read TGTGCCATCAGGGCAGGCAATAATTCACCCCTCCACTTT. Translation gives CAIRAGNNSPLHF.

This clone occurred once. This chain uses TRBV7-2 with TRBJ2-6; 11 positions match TRBD2. Trimming at V came to 5 bases and at J to 0 bases, leaving 6 bases not matched to a gene. This CDR3 has 18 amino acids. From germline, CDR1 is SGHTA and CDR2 FQGNSA. CDR3 amino acids: CASSLSGGVSSGANVLTF. CDR3 DNA: TGTGCCAGCAGCCTTAGCGGGGGGGTCAGCTCTGGGGCCAACGTCCTGACTTTC.

The J gene is TRBJ2-7, the V gene TRBV7-2; D tentatively fits TRBD1 or TRBD2 (6 bases each). CDR1 and CDR2 from the germline V gene are SGHTA and FQGNSA. There are 14 residues in the CDR3. Trimming took off 7 bases at V and 3 bases at J, with 16 bases between the two ends. Here the CDR3 reads CASTLRGTSYEQYF. The CDR3 coding sequence is TGTGCCAGCACCCTCCGGGGGACAAGCTACGAGCAGTACTTC.

The CDR3 sequence is CASSRDLRGSTDTQYF. CDR3 sequence (DNA): TGTGCCAGTAGTAGGGATCTAAGGGGCAGCACAGATACGCAGTATTTT. J is TRBJ2-3 and V is TRBV19; possible D gene TRBD1, 5 bases. V was trimmed by 4 bases and J by 0 bases, leaving 14 bases between them. This CDR3 contains 16 residues. CDR1 is LNHDA, CDR2 SQIVND, per germline (reference sequence).

The chain employs TRBV28 and TRBJ2-1, with D uncertain. V lost 6 bases and J 7 bases, leaving 10 bases between the germline ends. The CDR3 contains 12 residues. Per the germline V gene, CDR1 is MDHEN and CDR2 is SYDVKM. CDR3 DNA: TGTGCCAGCAGCCTCACCGGGAATGAGCAGTTCTTC. It encodes CASSLTGNEQFF.

The CDR3 sequence: CASSSNGELFF. Here the CDR3 DNA reads TGTGCCAGCAGCTCCAACGGGGAGCTGTTTTTT. The chain combines TRBV7-8 with TRBJ2-2, with no clear D. The germline V and J ends were trimmed by 4 bases and 7 bases, with 4 bases remaining between them. This CDR3 has 11 amino acids. Germline V lookup: CDR1 SGHVS, CDR2 FQNEAQ.

This clone was seen only once. A much larger clone differs by one base, so this may be a read error. The rearrangement links TRBV7-3 to TRBJ1-3, with TRBD1 matching 7 bases. Germline V gene sequence: CDR1 SGHTA, CDR2 FQGTGA. This CDR3 has 13 residues. Unmatched junction bases numbered 0, after V lost 3 bases and J lost 4 bases. The CDR3 region is CASSLGQGNTIYF. The CDR3 DNA reads as TGTGCCAGCAGCTTGGGACAGGGAAACACCATATATTTT.

This clone was detected only once. V gene TRBV7-2 combines with J gene TRBJ1-6, with D uncertain. Germline V gene lookup returns CDR1 SGHTA and CDR2 FQGNSA. The CDR3 is 16 residues long. The V gene lost 1 base and the J gene lost 7 bases, with 14 bases spanning the gap. CDR3 residues: CASSLVKGSVNSPLHF. DNA for the CDR3: TGTGCCAGCAGCTTAGTCAAGGGCAGCGTAAATTCACCCCTCCACTTT.

This chain links TRBV15 with TRBJ1-5; D not resolved. The CDR3 covers 14 residues. Deletions cut 1 base from V and 3 bases from J, with 7 bases between. The germline V gene encodes CDR1 LNHNV and CDR2 YYDKDF (reference sequence). Here the CDR3 DNA reads TGTGCCACCAGCAGAGGCGGAATCAATCAGCCCCAGCATTTT. It is translated as CATSRGGINQPQHF.

The V call is TRBV28, the J call TRBJ2-7; 7 bases are shared with TRBD1. Germline-derived CDR1 and CDR2 are MDHEN and SYDVKM. The CDR3 length is 19 residues. V trimming: 3 bases; J trimming: 0 bases; junction bases outside the gene matches: 17. The CDR3 region has the DNA TGTGCCAGCAGTTTGGGATGGACAGGCTTCCGTCCCAGCTCCTACGAGCAGTACTTC. It specifies CASSLGWTGFRPSSYEQYF.

This rearrangement joins TRBV13 to TRBJ2-7; 12 positions match TRBD1. This CDR3 comprises 15 residues. Germline-derived CDR1 and CDR2 are PRHDT and FYEKMQ (reference sequence). The V gene end was trimmed by 2 bases and the J gene end by 9 bases; junction bases not matched to a gene: 8. In DNA, the CDR3 is TGTGCCAGCAGCTTAAGGGGACAGGGGGCGCCGGGGCAGTACTTC. This sequence encodes CASSLRGQGAPGQYF.

A note on this clone: Other DNA sequences in the sample encode the same CDR3. V usage is TRBV11-2 and J usage is TRBJ2-1; D not resolved. Germline V gene sequence: CDR1 SGHAT, CDR2 FQNNGV. CDR3 length equals 13 residues. V lost 1 base and J lost 7, with 8 bases in between. CDR3 sequence reads: CASSLVGGNEQFF. DNA of the CDR3: TGTGCCAGCAGCTTAGTAGGTGGGAATGAGCAGTTCTTC.

The chain uses TRBV21-1 and TRBJ2-3; TRBD1 is the table's D call, not checked against the DNA. TRBV21-1 is assigned pseudogene status. The CDR3 totals 15 residues. DNA for the CDR3: TGTGCCAGCAGCAAAAGGCAGGGGGGAACAGATACGCAGTATTTT. Translated, it gives CASSKRQGGTDTQYF.

The chain recombines TRBV6-1 with TRBJ2-7; D may be TRBD1 (5 bases). This CDR3 spans 13 amino acids. V lost 1 base, J lost 2 bases, and 6 bases lay in between. Germline values: CDR1 MNHNS, CDR2 SASEGT. The DNA of the CDR3 is TGTGCCAGCAGTGAAGGACAGCCCTACGAGCAGTACTTC. Translating it yields CASSEGQPYEQYF.

J is TRBJ1-4 and V is TRBV4-1; tentative D call: TRBD1 (6 bases). Per germline, CDR1 MGHRA and CDR2 YSYEKL. This CDR3 is built from 16 residues. The V gene lost 2 bases and the J gene lost 8 bases, with 18 bases spanning the gap. This chain's CDR3 is CASSQTPGDSREKLFF. The CDR3 nucleotides are TGCGCCAGCAGCCAAACCCCAGGGGACTCAAGGGAAAAACTGTTTTTT.

The gene calls are TRBV3-1 (or the pseudogene TRBV3-2) and TRBJ1-2; unclear D gene. CDR3 size: 12 residues. V was cut by 1 base and J by 4 bases, with 4 bases left in between. Germline CDR1 is LGHDT and CDR2 is YNNKEL (reference sequence). DNA of the CDR3: TGTGCCAGCAGCCAAGGGGGCTATGGCTACACCTTC. Translating it yields CASSQGGYGYTF.